Listed below are T cell receptor beta chains from one sample, sequenced in a study of regulatory T cells in long-lasting Graves disease. TCRdb passed the multiplex PCR reads through MiXCR, listing each CDR3 protein once. The table includes about 310,000 distinct CDR3 sequences, about 18% detected once. The specimen was peripheral blood mononuclear cells (PBMCs), collected at new diagnosis, from a patient treated with antithyroid drugs. Receptors were obtained from a female donor with Graves disease. The CDR3 runs from the conserved cysteine through the conserved F or W. A D gene is named only where the DNA matches it firmly. Clone size appears in some rows only: once, few, many, or a class for an expanded clone.

d_call,clone_size,cdr3_length,j_call,v_call,cdr3_nt,cdr3_aa
TRBD1,many,14,TRBJ2-5,TRBV3-1,TGTGCCAGCAGCCAAAAGGCAGGGGGAGAGACCCAGTACTTC,CASSQKAGGETQYF
TRBD2,many,18,TRBJ2-1,TRBV29-1,TGCAGCGTGAGGACTAGCGGGAGGTCCTTAGGTCGGTTAAGGGAGCAGTTCTTC,CSVRTSGRSLGRLREQFF
.,few,21,TRBJ2-1,TRBV20-1,TGCAGTGCTATACATGATGTAATATCGAAAAGACCGTTATCACAGCTCCATGAGCAGTTCTTC,CSAIHDVISKRPLSQLHEQFF
.,many,16,TRBJ2-3,TRBV9,TGTGCCAGCAGCGTAGCAGGGGGACTTTACACAGATACGCAGTATTTT,CASSVAGGLYTDTQYF
.,.,16,TRBJ1-6,TRBV20-1,TGCAGTGCTAGAGATCTGGCTCCGGGGGGCGGTTCACCCCTCCACTTT,CSARDLAPGGGSPLHF
.,many,14,TRBJ2-5,TRBV11-3,TGTGCCAGCAGCTCGTGGGGGAGTATGGAGACCCAGTACTTC,CASSSWGSMETQYF
.,many,17,TRBJ1-1,TRBV27,TGTGCCAGCAGTTTATCGAAGTGGGTGGGGGGCGAAGTTGAAGCTTTCTTT,CASSLSKWVGGEVEAFF
.,many,15,TRBJ2-2,TRBV2,TGTGCCAGCAGCCAAGACGGCAAGAACACCGGGGAGCTGTTTTTT,CASSQDGKNTGELFF
TRBD1,many,19,TRBJ1-4,TRBV28,TGTGCCAGCAGCGCGCCCGGGACAGCGATACTCACAACTAATGAAAAACTGTTTTTT,CASSAPGTAILTTNEKLFF
.,.,15,TRBJ1-2,TRBV2,TGTGCCAGCAGCCCTGCCTTGAGAACCAGGGGTGGCTACACCTTC,CASSPALRTRGGYTF
.,many,14,TRBJ1-1,TRBV12-3/TRBV12-4,TGTGCCAGCAGTTTCGGCATGTCAACTACTGAAGCTTTCTTT,CASSFGMSTTEAFF
.,.,13,TRBJ2-5,TRBV6-5,TGTGCCAGCAGTTACAAAGCTTCAGAGACCCAGTACTTC,CASSYKASETQYF
.,many,14,TRBJ2-5,TRBV2,TGTGCCAGCAGTATAGGGGTTATCCAAGAGACCCAGTACTTC,CASSIGVIQETQYF
TRBD1,.,15,TRBJ2-5,TRBV11-1,TGTGCCAGCAGCTTGGACAGGGGGCGGCAAGAGACCCAGTACTTC,CASSLDRGRQETQYF
.,.,15,TRBJ2-5,TRBV5-1,TGCGCCAGCAGCTCTGGAGTGGGGGCCCAAGAGACCCAGTACTTC,CASSSGVGAQETQYF
TRBD2,many,14,TRBJ2-3,TRBV29-1,TGCAGCGCCTCACTAGCGGGGCTCACAGATACGCAGTATTTT,CSASLAGLTDTQYF
TRBD1,many,13,TRBJ1-2,TRBV12-3/TRBV12-4,TGTGCCAGCAGTGCGGGACAGAACTATGGCTACACCTTC,CASSAGQNYGYTF
TRBD1,many,16,TRBJ2-7,TRBV19,TGTGCCAGTAGACAAATCCCGGGACAGGGGACCTACGAGCAGTACTTC,CASRQIPGQGTYEQYF
.,many,13,TRBJ1-2,TRBV30,TGTGCCTGGAGGGCGGGAAGTAACTATGGCTACACCTTC,CAWRAGSNYGYTF
.,.,13,TRBJ2-1,TRBV6-2/TRBV6-3,TGTGCCAGCAGTCCGATCCTTTACAATGAGCAGTTCTTC,CASSPILYNEQFF
TRBD1,many,15,TRBJ2-7,TRBV28,TGTGCCAGCAGGGAGCAACAGGGGGCCACCTACGAGCAGTACTTC,CASREQQGATYEQYF
TRBD2,.,18,TRBJ2-1,TRBV9,TGTGCCAGCAGCGGCCGGGGGACTAGCGGGAGGGATGACAATGAGCAGTTCTTC,CASSGRGTSGRDDNEQFF
TRBD1,once,14,TRBJ1-2,TRBV11-2,TGTGCCAGCAGCTTGGGGGGACAGGGGGCTGGCTACACCTTC,CASSLGGQGAGYTF
.,.,11,TRBJ2-1,TRBV20-1,TGCAGTGCTAGTCGGTGGGGTGTGCAGTTCTTC,CSASRWGVQFF
.,few,17,TRBJ2-6,TRBV5-6,TGTGCCAGCAGCCCGACACACGGGACGCAAGGGGCCAACGTCCTGACTTTC,CASSPTHGTQGANVLTF
.,many,14,TRBJ1-1,TRBV20-1,TGCAGTGCTAGAGAAGGGGGGCAGAACACTGAAGCTTTCTTT,CSAREGGQNTEAFF
.,many,14,TRBJ2-1,TRBV5-1,TGCGCCAGCAGCTCTGTAAGAGGCGACAATGAGCAGTTCTTC,CASSSVRGDNEQFF
.,many,12,TRBJ1-1,TRBV6-1,TGTGCCACCGGACAGCCGAACACTGAAGCTTTCTTT,CATGQPNTEAFF
.,many,14,TRBJ2-2,TRBV11-3,TGTGCCAGCAGCTTAGTAAGGGACACCGGGGAGCTGTTTTTT,CASSLVRDTGELFF
TRBD1,many,15,TRBJ1-2,TRBV6-5,TGTGCCAGCAGTTACTCGAGGCGGACAGGCTATGGCTACACCTTC,CASSYSRRTGYGYTF
TRBD1,many,18,TRBJ2-4,TRBV28,TGTGCCAGCAGTTCACCCGAGACAGGGGGCTTAGCCAAAAACATTCAGTACTTC,CASSSPETGGLAKNIQYF
TRBD2,.,15,TRBJ2-3,TRBV18,TGTGCCAGCTCACCAAGACTAGCGGTCACAGATACGCAGTATTTT,CASSPRLAVTDTQYF
.,many,12,TRBJ1-1,TRBV12-3/TRBV12-4,TGTGCCAGCAGTTACGGGACCGCTGAAGCTTTCTTT,CASSYGTAEAFF
.,many,14,TRBJ2-7,TRBV4-1,TGCGCCAGCAGCCAAGAGGCCCCACGCTACGAGCAGTACTTC,CASSQEAPRYEQYF
.,many,13,TRBJ2-2,TRBV5-6,TGTGCCAGCAGCTTTCTGACCACCGGGGAGCTGTTTTTT,CASSFLTTGELFF
.,.,14,TRBJ1-5,TRBV6-2/TRBV6-3,TGTGCCAGCAGTCGTGGGACTGCCATAAGGCCCCAGCATTTT,CASSRGTAIRPQHF
.,many,14,TRBJ2-1,TRBV3-1,TGTGCCAGCAGTCAGATAGCGGAATACAATGAGCAGTTCTTC,CASSQIAEYNEQFF
TRBD1,many,16,TRBJ2-7,TRBV11-3,TGTGCCAGCAGCTCATTCGGACAGGGCTGGCTCTACGAGCAGTACTTC,CASSSFGQGWLYEQYF
.,.,15,TRBJ1-3,TRBV9,TGTGCCAGCAGCGTAGGGCAGCACTCTGGAAACACCATATATTTT,CASSVGQHSGNTIYF
.,many,13,TRBJ2-5,TRBV18,TGTGCCAGCTCACCACCGTTCGTAGAGACCCAGTACTTC,CASSPPFVETQYF
.,once,14,TRBJ1-6,TRBV27,TGTGCCAGCAGTCCGTCGGAGAGGATTTCACCCCTCCACTTT,CASSPSERISPLHF
.,many,12,TRBJ2-7,TRBV7-2,TGTGCCAGCATGAACTCACCCTACGAGCAGTACTTC,CASMNSPYEQYF
TRBD1,.,15,TRBJ2-7,TRBV7-9,TGTGCCAGCAGCTTAGGAGACAGGGTGTCCGGCGAGCAGTACTTC,CASSLGDRVSGEQYF
.,.,16,TRBJ2-2,TRBV4-3,TGCGCCAGCAGCCATCAGGCTAGCGATTACACCGGGGAGCTGTTTTTT,CASSHQASDYTGELFF
.,.,12,TRBJ2-7,TRBV20-1,TGCAGTGTTAGTCCCTCAGGGATCGAGCAGTACTTC,CSVSPSGIEQYF
TRBD2,many,16,TRBJ2-1,TRBV2,TGTGCCAGCAGGGATAGCGGGAGGTCCTCCTACAATGAGCAGTTCTTC,CASRDSGRSSYNEQFF
.,many,13,TRBJ2-7,TRBV6-5,TGTGCCAGCAGTTACAATCCAACCTACGAGCAGTACTTC,CASSYNPTYEQYF
.,few,17,TRBJ2-3,TRBV5-1,TGCGCCAGCAGCTCTGGCTTAGGTCCTCAGGGCACAGATACGCAGTATTTT,CASSSGLGPQGTDTQYF
TRBD2,many,18,TRBJ2-1,TRBV11-2,TGTGCCAGCAGCTTAGTCTTCGGGACTAGCGGGAGAGGTTCGGGGCAGTTCTTC,CASSLVFGTSGRGSGQFF
TRBD2,many,14,TRBJ2-3,TRBV11-3,TGTGCCAGCAGCTTACTGGGACTAGCGGGATCGCGGTATTTT,CASSLLGLAGSRYF
.,many,12,TRBJ2-7,TRBV19,TGTGCCAGTAGTACGCCTTGGAACGAGCAGTACTTC,CASSTPWNEQYF
TRBD1,many,14,TRBJ2-5,TRBV27,TGTGCCAGCAGTTTCGGACAGGGCTATTCGACCCAGTACTTC,CASSFGQGYSTQYF
.,few,12,TRBJ1-1,TRBV19,TGTGCCAGTAGTATCAGGTTTGGGGCGGCTTTCTTT,CASSIRFGAAFF
.,few,16,TRBJ2-2,TRBV19,TGTGCCAGTAGTATAGAGGTGACTTTGAACACCGGGGAGCTGTTTTTT,CASSIEVTLNTGELFF
.,.,13,TRBJ2-7,TRBV20-1,TGCAGTGCTAGCAGGGACGGCTCCTACGAGCAGTACTTC,CSASRDGSYEQYF